This TCR beta chain was sequenced in a study of T cell responses to AZD1222 COVID-19 vaccine. The table lists this clone with a count of one. The antigen is undetermined. Per germline, CDR1 SGHKS and CDR2 YYEKEE (reference sequence). V lost 0 bases, J lost 6 bases, and 13 bases lay in between. CDR3 size: 16 residues. The protocol was immunoSEQ multiplex PCR, while the TCRdb copy is restricted to in-frame clones and leaves out a portion. The sample shows some 160,000 clones, 87% of them seen only once. General observations from the study: CD4 TCRs associated with vaccination spanned spike, dominating at 160-218 and 743-854. Donors were mostly white British, more females; clonal diversity possibly underestimated. Recipients of two AZD1222 doses showed rising Spike-specific TCR breadth and depth.

Investigators merged groups given second doses at roughly 4 or roughly 12 weeks. V usage is TRBV5-5 and J usage is TRBJ1-6; D gene uncertain. The source was peripheral blood, collected 28 days after the second AZD1222 dose. The TCR comes from an adult who received the AZD1222 COVID-19 vaccine. The CDR3 region is CASSLGRMGVNSPLHF. The CDR3 region has the DNA TGTGCCAGCAGCTTGGGAAGGATGGGTGTTAATTCACCCCTCCACTTT.